This T cell receptor beta chain was recovered during a study of blood T cell repertoires in COVID-19. On the study more broadly: Sample material is recorded as cDNA or gDNA derived from T cells, B-cell-depleted T cells, or PBMCs.

Profiling relied on immunoSEQ multiplex PCR, and the TCRdb table lists in-frame clones only, not all of them. The sample lists 250,000 to 300,000 clones; around 84% were seen once. J was trimmed by 6 bases and V by 4 bases; bases with no gene match: 4. The CDR3 is made up of 13 amino acids. Germline V gene sequence: CDR1 SGHNT, CDR2 YYREEE (reference sequence). The J gene is TRBJ1-2, the V gene TRBV5-4; 9 bases align to TRBD1. The sample taken for sequencing was peripheral blood. This clonotype was obtained from a woman between 55 and 75 years old with COVID-19, enrolled during active disease. The CDR3 DNA reads as TGTGCCAGCAGCCTACAGGGGGCGAATGGCTACACCTTC. As protein: CASSLQGANGYTF.